The clone carrying this T cell receptor beta chain was found a few times. After removal of 0 bases from V and 2 bases from J, the junction contained 7 bases not matched to a gene. The CDR3 sequence is 17 residues long. Germline CDR1 is SGHRS and CDR2 is YFSETQ. These data come from a study of T-cell reconstitution after alpha-beta-depleted transplantation in children. A TCRbeta library incorporating unique molecular identifiers was prepared. TCRdb redid the calling of the PCR reads with MiXCR, one entry per CDR3 protein. The repertoire consists of 350,000 to 400,000 distinct CDR3 sequences, with roughly 22% occurring once and the leading ten covering over 3.5%.

The rearrangement links TRBV5-1 to TRBJ2-3, with 9 bases fitting TRBD2. Sequences were derived from PBMCs from the stem cell graft donor, sampled from the stem cell graft. This receptor was obtained from a human donor who donated a stem cell graft to a child with acute myeloid leukemia. CDR3 sequence reads: CASSLAAASGITDTQYF. CDR3 DNA: TGCGCCAGCAGCTTGGCCGCGGCTAGCGGGATCACAGATACGCAGTATTTT.